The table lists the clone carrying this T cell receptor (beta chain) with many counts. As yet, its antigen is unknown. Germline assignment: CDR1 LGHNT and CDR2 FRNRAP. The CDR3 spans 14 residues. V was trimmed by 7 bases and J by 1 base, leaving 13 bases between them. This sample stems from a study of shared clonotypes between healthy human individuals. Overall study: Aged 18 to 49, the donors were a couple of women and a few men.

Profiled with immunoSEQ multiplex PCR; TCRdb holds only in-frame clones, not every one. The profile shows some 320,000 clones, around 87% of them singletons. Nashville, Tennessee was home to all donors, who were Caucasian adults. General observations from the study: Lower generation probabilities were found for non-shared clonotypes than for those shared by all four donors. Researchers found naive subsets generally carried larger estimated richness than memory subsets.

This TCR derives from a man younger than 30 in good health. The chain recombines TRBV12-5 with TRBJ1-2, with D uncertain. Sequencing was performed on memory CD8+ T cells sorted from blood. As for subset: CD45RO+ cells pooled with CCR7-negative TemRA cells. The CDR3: CASALDGNNYGYTF. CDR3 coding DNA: TGTGCTAGTGCCCTGGACGGAAATAACTATGGCTACACCTTC.